This T cell receptor beta chain came from a study of T cell repertoires in ileal Crohn's disease. For the study at large: The M0 sample came from the inflamed ileal portion of the resected specimen. General observations from the study: Sorted CD8 T cells held more high-frequency clones than CD4. Clonality above 26.8% at surgery always came with endoscopic recurrence. Compared with non-smokers, active smokers at surgery showed more clonal expansions.

Time point defined: inflamed ileum from the surgical specimen. The table came from immunoSEQ multiplex PCR; TCRdb's copy has only in-frame clones and leaves some out. The sample records about 610 clones, more than 75% being singletons. This CDR3 spans 14 amino acids. V was shortened by 3 bases and J by 1 base, with 10 bases between the two germline ends. Per germline, CDR1 MNHNS and CDR2 SASEGT. As regards this clone: No antigen is known for it.

The source of this sequence is an adult with Crohn's disease. The sequenced material came from ileal tissue. The V gene is TRBV6-1, the J gene TRBJ2-7; possible D gene TRBD1, 6 bases. This CDR3 reads CASSDSQGSYEQYF. CDR3 sequence (DNA): TGTGCCAGCAGTGATAGCCAGGGGTCCTACGAGCAGTACTTC.